This note documents a single TCR beta chain sequence. Its matching antigen is unknown. The sample originates from a study of naive CD8 T cells in extremely preterm neonates. General study findings and limits: Preterm CDR3s were shorter than older groups', with fewer N additions and less trimming.

Extremely preterm deliveries at about 23-27 weeks of gestation provided the preterm samples. Measured with immunoSEQ multiplex PCR; TCRdb has only the in-frame clones, and not every one. The sample carries roughly 5,200 clones, roughly 95% recorded once. The origin of this receptor is a boy who was born preterm. Input material: naive CD8+ T cells from cord blood.

This chain's CDR3 is CASSPTLRGTEAFF. CDR3 bases: TGTGCCAGCAGTCCCACGTTAAGGGGCACTGAAGCTTTCTTT. This chain joins TRBV7-9 and TRBJ1-1; D is perhaps TRBD1 (5 bases). This CDR3 has 14 amino acids. V gave up 6 bases and J gave up 4 bases, with 15 bases separating them. Germline assignment: CDR1 SEHNR and CDR2 FQNEAQ (reference sequence). The full variable domain, rest sourced from reference TRBV7-9 and TRBJ1-1, is DTGVSQNPRHKITKRGQNVTFRCDPISEHNRLYWYRQTLGQGPEFLTYFQNEAQLEKSRLLSDRFSAERPKGSFSTLEIQRTEQGDSAMYLCASSPTLRGTEAFFGQGTRLTVV.